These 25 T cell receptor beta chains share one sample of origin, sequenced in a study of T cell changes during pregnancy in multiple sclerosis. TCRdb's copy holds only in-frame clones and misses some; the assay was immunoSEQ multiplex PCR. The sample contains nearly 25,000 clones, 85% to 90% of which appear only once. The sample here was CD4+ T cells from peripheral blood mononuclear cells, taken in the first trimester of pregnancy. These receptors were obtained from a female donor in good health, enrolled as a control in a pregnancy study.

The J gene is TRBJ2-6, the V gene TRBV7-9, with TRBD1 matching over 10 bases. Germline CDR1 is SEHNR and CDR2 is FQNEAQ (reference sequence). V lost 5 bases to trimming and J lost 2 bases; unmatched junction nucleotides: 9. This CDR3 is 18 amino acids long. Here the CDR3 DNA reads TGTGCCAGCAGCACTCGGACAGGGGGTCCCACTGGGGCCAACGTCCTGACTTTC. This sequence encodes CASSTRTGGPTGANVLTF.

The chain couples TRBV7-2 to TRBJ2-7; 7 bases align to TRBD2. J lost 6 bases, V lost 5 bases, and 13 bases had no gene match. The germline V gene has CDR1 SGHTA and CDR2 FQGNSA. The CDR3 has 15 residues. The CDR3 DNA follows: TGTGCCAGCAGCGCCCGCTCGCGGGGGAGGGGCGAGCAGTACTTC. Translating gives CASSARSRGRGEQYF. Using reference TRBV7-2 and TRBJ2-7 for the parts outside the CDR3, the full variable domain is GAGVSQSPSNKVTEKGKDVELRCDPISGHTALYWYRQSLGQGLEFLIYFQGNSAPDKSGLPSDRFSAERTGGSVSTLTIQRTQQEDSAVYLCASSARSRGRGEQYFGPGTRLTVT.

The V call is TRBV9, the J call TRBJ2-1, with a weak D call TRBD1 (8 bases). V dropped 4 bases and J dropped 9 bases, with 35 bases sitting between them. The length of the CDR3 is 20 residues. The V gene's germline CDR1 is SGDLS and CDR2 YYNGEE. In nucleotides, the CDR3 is TGTGCCAGCAGCTCTCACGGGAGGTCCCCCGGGACAGGTTTTTCTGCTGAGCAGTTCTTC. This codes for CASSSHGRSPGTGFSAEQFF.

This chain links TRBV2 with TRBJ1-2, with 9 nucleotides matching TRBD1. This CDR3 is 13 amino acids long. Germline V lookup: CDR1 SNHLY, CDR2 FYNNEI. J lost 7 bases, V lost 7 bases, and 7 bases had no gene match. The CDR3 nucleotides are TGTGCCAGCATCCATGGGACAGGGCTTGGCTACACCTTC. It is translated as CASIHGTGLGYTF.

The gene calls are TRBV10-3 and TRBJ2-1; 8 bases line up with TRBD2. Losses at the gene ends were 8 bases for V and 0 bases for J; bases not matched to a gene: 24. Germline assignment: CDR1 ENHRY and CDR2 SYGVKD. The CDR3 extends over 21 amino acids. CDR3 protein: CAIPDSFGSGIRRSSYNEQFF. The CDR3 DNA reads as TGTGCCATCCCCGATTCTTTCGGTAGCGGGATACGTAGGAGCTCCTACAATGAGCAGTTCTTC.

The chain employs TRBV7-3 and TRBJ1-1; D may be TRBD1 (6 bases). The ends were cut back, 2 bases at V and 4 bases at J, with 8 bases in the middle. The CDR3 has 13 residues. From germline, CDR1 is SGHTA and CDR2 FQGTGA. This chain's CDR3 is CASSLVRGTEAFF. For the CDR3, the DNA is TGTGCCAGCAGCTTAGTCAGGGGCACTGAAGCTTTCTTT.

The CDR3 region has the DNA TGTGCCAGCAGACGAGGACAGGGAGCTAATGAAAAACTGTTTTTT. Protein: CASRRGQGANEKLFF. The chain couples TRBV28 to TRBJ1-4; 8 nucleotides line up with TRBD1. CDR1 and CDR2 (germline): MDHEN, SYDVKM. V was pared by 6 bases and J by 3 bases, with 6 bases of the junction left unmatched. The CDR3 loop spans 15 amino acids.

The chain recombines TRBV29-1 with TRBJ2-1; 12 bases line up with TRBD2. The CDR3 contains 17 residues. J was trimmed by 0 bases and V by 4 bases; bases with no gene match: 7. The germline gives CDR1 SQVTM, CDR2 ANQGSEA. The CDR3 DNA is TGCAGCGTTGTAGGGACTAGCGGGCTAATCTCCTACAATGAGCAGTTCTTC. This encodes CSVVGTSGLISYNEQFF.

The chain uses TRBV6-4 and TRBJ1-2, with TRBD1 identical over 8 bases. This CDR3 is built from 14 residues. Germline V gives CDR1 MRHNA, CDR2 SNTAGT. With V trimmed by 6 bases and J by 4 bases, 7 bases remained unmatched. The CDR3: CASSQDRAAYGYTF. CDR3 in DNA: TGTGCCAGCAGCCAGGACAGGGCGGCCTATGGCTACACCTTC.

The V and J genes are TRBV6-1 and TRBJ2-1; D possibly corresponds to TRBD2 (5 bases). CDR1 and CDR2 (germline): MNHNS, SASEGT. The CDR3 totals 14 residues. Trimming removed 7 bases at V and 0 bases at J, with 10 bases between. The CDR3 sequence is CASTSGSSYNEQFF. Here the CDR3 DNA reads TGTGCCAGCACCTCGGGGAGCTCCTACAATGAGCAGTTCTTC.

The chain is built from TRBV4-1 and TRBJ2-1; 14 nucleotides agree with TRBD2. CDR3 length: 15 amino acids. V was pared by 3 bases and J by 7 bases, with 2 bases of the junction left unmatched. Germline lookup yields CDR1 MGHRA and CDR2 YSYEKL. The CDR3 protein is CASSQGLAGVNEQFF. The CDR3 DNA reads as TGCGCCAGCAGCCAGGGACTAGCGGGGGTGAATGAGCAGTTCTTC.

The CDR3 spells CASSLKRETGELFF. Here the CDR3 DNA reads TGTGCCAGCAGTCTGAAACGGGAAACGGGGGAGCTGTTTTTT. The rearrangement uses TRBV6-4 and TRBJ2-2; TRBD2 might be the D (5 bases). V was clipped by 5 bases and J by 8 bases, with 15 bases between them. Per the germline V gene, CDR1 is MRHNA and CDR2 is SNTAGT. This CDR3 comprises 14 residues.

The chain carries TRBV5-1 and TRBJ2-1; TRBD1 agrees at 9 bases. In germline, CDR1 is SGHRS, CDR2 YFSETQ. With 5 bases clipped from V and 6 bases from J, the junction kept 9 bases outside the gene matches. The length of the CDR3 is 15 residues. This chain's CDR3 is CASRHGTGYGNEQFF. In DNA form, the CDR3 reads TGCGCCAGCAGGCATGGGACAGGGTACGGCAATGAGCAGTTCTTC.

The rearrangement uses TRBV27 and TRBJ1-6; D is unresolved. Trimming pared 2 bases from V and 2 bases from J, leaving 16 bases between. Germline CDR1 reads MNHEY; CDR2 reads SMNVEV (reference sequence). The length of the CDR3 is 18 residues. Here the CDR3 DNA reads TGTGCCAGCAGTTTAGAGGGCCAGATTGGGGCCTATAATTCACCCCTCCACTTT. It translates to CASSLEGQIGAYNSPLHF.

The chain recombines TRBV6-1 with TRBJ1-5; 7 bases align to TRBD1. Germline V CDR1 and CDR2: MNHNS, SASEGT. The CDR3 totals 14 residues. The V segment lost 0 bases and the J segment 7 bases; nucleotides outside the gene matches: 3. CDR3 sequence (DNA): TGTGCCAGCAGTGAAGCTCAGGGGGAGCAGCCCCAGCATTTT. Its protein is CASSEAQGEQPQHF.

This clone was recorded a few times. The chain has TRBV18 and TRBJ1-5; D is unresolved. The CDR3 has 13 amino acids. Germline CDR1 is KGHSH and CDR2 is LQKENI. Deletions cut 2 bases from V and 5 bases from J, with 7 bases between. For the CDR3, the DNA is TGTGCCAGCTCACCAAATGCGGATCAGCCCCAGCATTTT. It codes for CASSPNADQPQHF.

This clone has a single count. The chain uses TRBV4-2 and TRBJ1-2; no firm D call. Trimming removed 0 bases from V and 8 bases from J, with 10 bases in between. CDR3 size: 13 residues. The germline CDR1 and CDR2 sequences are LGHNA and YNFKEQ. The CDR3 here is CASSQDPYLGYTF. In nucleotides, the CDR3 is TGTGCCAGCAGCCAAGATCCCTACCTAGGCTACACCTTC.

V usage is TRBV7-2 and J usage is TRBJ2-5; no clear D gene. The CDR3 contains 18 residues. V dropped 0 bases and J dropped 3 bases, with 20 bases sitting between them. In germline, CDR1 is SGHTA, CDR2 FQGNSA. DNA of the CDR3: TGTGCCAGCAGCTTAGCGAAGATTTACGAGCGAAAAGAAGAGACCCAGTACTTC. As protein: CASSLAKIYERKEETQYF.

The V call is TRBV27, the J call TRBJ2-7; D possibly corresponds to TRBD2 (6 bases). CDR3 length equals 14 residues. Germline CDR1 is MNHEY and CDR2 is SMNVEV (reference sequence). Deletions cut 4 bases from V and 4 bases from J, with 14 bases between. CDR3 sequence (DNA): TGTGCCAGCAGTTCACCGACTAGGAAGTACGAGCAGTACTTC. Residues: CASSSPTRKYEQYF.

CDR3 nucleotides: TGTGCCAGCAGTTTTATCGGGGTGAATCAGCCCCAGCATTTT. It encodes CASSFIGVNQPQHF. This rearrangement joins TRBV28 to TRBJ1-5, with D uncertain. There are 14 residues in the CDR3. CDR1 is MDHEN, CDR2 SYDVKM, per germline. The ends were cut back, 3 bases at V and 4 bases at J, with 10 bases in the middle.

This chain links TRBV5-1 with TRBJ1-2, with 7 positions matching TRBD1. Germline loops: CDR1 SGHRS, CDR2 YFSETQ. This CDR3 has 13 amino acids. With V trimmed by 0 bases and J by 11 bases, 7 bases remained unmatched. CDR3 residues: CASSLGGTDLYTF. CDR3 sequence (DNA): TGCGCCAGCAGCTTGGGCGGGACAGATCTTTACACCTTC. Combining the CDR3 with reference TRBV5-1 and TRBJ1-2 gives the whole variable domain KAGVTQTPRYLIKTRGQQVTLSCSPISGHRSVSWYQQTPGQGLQFLFEYFSETQRNKGNFPGRFSGRQFSNSRSEMNVSTLELGDSALYLCASSLGGTDLYTFGSGTRLTVV.

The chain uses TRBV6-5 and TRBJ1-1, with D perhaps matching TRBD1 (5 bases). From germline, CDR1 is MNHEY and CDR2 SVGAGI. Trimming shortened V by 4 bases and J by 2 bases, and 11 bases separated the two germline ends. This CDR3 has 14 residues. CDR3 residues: CASSSRTPNTEAFF. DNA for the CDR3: TGTGCCAGCAGTTCTAGGACACCTAACACTGAAGCTTTCTTT.

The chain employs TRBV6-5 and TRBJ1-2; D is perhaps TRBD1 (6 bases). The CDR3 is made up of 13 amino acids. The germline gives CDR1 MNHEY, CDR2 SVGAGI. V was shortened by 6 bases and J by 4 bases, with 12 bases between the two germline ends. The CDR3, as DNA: TGTGCCAGCAGACGCCAGGGGTCCTATGGCTACACCTTC. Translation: CASRRQGSYGYTF.

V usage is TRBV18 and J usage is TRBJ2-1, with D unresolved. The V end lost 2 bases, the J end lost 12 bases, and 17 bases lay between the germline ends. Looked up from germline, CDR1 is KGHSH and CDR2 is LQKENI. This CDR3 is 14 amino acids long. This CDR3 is CASSPGEVQVGQFF. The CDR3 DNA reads TGTGCCAGCTCACCAGGAGAGGTCCAAGTCGGGCAGTTCTTC. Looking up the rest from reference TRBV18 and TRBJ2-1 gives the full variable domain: NAGVMQNPRHLVRRRGQEARLRCSPMKGHSHVYWYRQLPEEGLKFMVYLQKENIIDESGMPKERFSAEFPKEGPSILRIQQVVRGDSAAYFCASSPGEVQVGQFFGPGTRLTVL.

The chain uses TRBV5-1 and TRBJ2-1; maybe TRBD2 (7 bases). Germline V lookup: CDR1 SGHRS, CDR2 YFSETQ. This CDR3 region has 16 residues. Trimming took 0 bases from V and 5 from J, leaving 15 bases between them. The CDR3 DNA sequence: TGCGCCAGCAGCTTGGCCACGGCGGGGGCCGACAATGAGCAGTTCTTC. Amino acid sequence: CASSLATAGADNEQFF.